Sequencing of this T cell receptor beta chain was carried out in a study of T cells expressing NK-cell markers. The CDR3 covers 13 residues. Germline lookup yields CDR1 LNHDA and CDR2 SQIVND (reference sequence). 5'RACE template switching built TCR beta cDNA with unique molecular identifiers. TCRdb reprocessed the 5' RACE reads, with one entry per CDR3 protein and no DNA. The sample features 440,000 or so distinct CDR3 sequences, with 7.3% in its top ten. The origin of this receptor is a woman between 18 and 70 years old in good health. Sequenced: blood T cells: a sorted CD56 or NKG2C T cell subset, CD4+ or CD8+ T cells, or bulk PBMC T cells (not recorded which). The chain uses TRBV19 and TRBJ2-1; lacking DNA, the TRBD1 call made by TCRdb goes unchecked. The CDR3 here is CASSTRRGNEQFF.